The entry below describes one TCR beta chain. Some clones are missing from TCRdb's copy, which holds only in-frame ones; the method was immunoSEQ multiplex PCR. The profile shows 15,000 to 25,000 clones, almost 85% of them singletons. The record originates from a study of PD-1 blockade in mismatch repair-deficient tumors. The CDR3 loop spans 15 amino acids. Germline V CDR1 and CDR2: MNHNY, SVGAGI (reference sequence). V lost 0 bases to trimming and J lost 5 bases, with 11 bases between them. This chain connects TRBV6-6 to TRBJ2-1, with TRBD2 as a possible D gene (6 bases). The sample in question was PBMCs, obtained 52 weeks after starting pembrolizumab. This receptor was taken from an adult with mismatch repair-deficient cancer. The CDR3 reads CASSYSTRENNEQFF. In nucleotides, the CDR3 is TGTGCCAGCAGTTACTCGACCCGGGAGAACAATGAGCAGTTCTTC.